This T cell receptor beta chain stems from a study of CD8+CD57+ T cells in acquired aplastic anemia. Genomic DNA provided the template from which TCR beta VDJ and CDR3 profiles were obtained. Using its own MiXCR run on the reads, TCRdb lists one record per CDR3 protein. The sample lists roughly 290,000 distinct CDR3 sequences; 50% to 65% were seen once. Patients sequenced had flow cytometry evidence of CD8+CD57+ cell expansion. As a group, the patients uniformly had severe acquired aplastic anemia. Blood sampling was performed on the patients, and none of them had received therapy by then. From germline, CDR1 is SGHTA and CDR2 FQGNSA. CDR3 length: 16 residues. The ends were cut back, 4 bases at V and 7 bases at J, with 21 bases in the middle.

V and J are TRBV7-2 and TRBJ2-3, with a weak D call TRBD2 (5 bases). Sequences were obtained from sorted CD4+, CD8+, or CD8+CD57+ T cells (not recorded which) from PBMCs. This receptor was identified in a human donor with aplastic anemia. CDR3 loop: CASSSDSRDFTHTQYF. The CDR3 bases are TGTGCCAGCAGCTCCGATTCCCGGGATTTCACTCATACGCAGTATTTT.